This T cell receptor (beta chain) comes out of a study of T cells in Graves' hyperthyroidism and ophthalmopathy. Study-wide background: Peripheral blood was taken when the disease was first diagnosed, before any treatment began.

This clonotype came up a few times. TCR beta CDR3 sequences were amplified from RNA transcripts. HTBI primers drove first-round RT-PCR of the TCR CDR3. TCRdb re-derived calls from the multiplex PCR reads in MiXCR, one entry per CDR3 protein. Of 360,000 or so distinct CDR3 sequences in the sample, roughly 18% are singletons; the top ten hold roughly a sixth. The germline V gene encodes CDR1 LGHNA and CDR2 YSLEER. V shed 4 bases and J shed 10 bases, with 16 bases lying between them. The CDR3 extends over 13 amino acids. Ophthalmopathy patients all had a Clinical Activity Score of at least 3, a NOSPECS grade of at least 4 and disease under 3 months old. Patients were excluded for uncontrolled infection, other autoimmune disease, pregnancy or lactation.

The sequence was obtained from a woman in her thirties or forties with Graves' ophthalmopathy. The rearrangement joins TRBV4-3 to TRBJ1-1; a weak D match, TRBD1 (6 bases). Input material: blood. CDR3 bases: TGCGCCAGCAGCCGAGAAGGGGGTCTGGGAGCTTTCTTT. It translates to CASSREGGLGAFF.